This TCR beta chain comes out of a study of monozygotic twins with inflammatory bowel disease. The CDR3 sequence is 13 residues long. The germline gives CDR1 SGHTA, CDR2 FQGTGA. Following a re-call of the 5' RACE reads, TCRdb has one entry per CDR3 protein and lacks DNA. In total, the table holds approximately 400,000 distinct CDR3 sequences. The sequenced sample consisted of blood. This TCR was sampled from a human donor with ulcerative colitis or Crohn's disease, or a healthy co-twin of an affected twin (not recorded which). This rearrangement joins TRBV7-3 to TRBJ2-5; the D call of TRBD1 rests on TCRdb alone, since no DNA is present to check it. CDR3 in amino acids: CASSPNVERAQYF.